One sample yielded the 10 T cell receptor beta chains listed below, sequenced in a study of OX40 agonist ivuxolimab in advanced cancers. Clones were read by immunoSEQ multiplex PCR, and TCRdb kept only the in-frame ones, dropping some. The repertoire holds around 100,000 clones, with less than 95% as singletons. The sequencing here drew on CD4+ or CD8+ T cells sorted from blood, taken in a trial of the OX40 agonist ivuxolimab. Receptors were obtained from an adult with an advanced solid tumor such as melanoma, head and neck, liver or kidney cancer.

The CDR3 sequence: CASSRQGVDYGYTF. DNA of the CDR3: TGTGCCAGCAGCCGACAGGGGGTCGACTATGGCTACACCTTC. The genes are TRBV7-8 and TRBJ1-2; the match to TRBD1 covers 9 bases. The CDR3 has 14 residues. Germline V gives CDR1 SGHVS, CDR2 FQNEAQ. Trimming cost V 5 bases and J 3 bases; bases outside gene matches: 4.

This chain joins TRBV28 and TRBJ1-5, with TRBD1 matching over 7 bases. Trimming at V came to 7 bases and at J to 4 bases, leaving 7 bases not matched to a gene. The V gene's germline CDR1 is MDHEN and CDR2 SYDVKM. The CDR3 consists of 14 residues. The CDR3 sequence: CASILSGGNQPQHF. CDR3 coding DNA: TGTGCCAGCATCCTATCAGGGGGGAATCAGCCCCAGCATTTT. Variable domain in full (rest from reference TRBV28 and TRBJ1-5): DVKVTQSSRYLVKRTGEKVFLECVQDMDHENMFWYRQDPGLGLRLIYFSYDVKMKEKGDIPEGYSVSREKKERFSLILESASTNQTSMYLCASILSGGNQPQHFGDGTRLSIL.

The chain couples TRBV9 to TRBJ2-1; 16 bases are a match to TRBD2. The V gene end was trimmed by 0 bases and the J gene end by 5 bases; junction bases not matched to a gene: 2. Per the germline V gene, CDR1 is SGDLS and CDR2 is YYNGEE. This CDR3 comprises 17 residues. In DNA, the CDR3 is TGTGCCAGCAGCGTAGGGGGACTAGCGGGAGGGAACAATGAGCAGTTCTTC. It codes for CASSVGGLAGGNNEQFF.

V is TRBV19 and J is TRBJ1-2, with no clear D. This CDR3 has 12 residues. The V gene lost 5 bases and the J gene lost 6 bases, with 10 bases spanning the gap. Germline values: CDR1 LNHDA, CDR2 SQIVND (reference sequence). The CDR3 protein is CASSASGHGYTF. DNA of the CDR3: TGTGCCAGTAGTGCCAGCGGGCATGGCTACACCTTC.

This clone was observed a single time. CDR3 sequence (DNA): TGCGCCAGCAGCCAAAGCATGGGAGGTCAGCCCCAGCATTTT. Protein: CASSQSMGGQPQHF. The rearrangement links TRBV4-3 to TRBJ1-5; D uncertain. The CDR3 is made up of 14 amino acids. Germline V gives CDR1 LGHNA, CDR2 YSLEER. The ends were cut back, 2 bases at V and 6 bases at J, with 11 bases in the middle.

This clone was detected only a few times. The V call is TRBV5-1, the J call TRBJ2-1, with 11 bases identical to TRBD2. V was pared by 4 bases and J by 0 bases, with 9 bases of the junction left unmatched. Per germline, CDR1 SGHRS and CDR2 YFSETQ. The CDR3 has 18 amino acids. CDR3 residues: CASSRGLAGGFSYNEQFF. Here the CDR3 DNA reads TGCGCCAGCAGCCGGGGGCTAGCGGGAGGTTTCTCCTACAATGAGCAGTTCTTC.

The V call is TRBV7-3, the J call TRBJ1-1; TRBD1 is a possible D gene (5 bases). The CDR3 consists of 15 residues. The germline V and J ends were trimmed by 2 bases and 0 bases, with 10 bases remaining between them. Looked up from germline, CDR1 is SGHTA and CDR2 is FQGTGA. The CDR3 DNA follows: TGTGCCAGCAGCTTACAGGGTACCATGAACACTGAAGCTTTCTTT. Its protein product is CASSLQGTMNTEAFF.

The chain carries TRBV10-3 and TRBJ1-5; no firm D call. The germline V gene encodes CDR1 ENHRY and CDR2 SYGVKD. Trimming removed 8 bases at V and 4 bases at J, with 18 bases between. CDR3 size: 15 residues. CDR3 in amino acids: CAIWHRGISNQPQHF. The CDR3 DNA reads TGTGCCATCTGGCACCGGGGAATATCAAATCAGCCCCAGCATTTT.

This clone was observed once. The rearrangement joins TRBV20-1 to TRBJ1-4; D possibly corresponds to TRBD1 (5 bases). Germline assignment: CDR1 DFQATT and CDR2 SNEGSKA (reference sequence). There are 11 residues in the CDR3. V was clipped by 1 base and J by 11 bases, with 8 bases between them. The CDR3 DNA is TGCAGTGCTAGAGTGGGACCCAAACTGTTTTTT. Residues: CSARVGPKLFF.

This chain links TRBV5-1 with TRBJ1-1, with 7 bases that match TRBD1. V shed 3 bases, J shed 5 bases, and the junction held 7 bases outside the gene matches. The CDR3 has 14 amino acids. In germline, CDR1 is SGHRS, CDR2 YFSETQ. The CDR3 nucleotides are TGCGCCAGCAGCTCCCAGGACAGGCGGACTGAAGCTTTCTTT. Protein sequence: CASSSQDRRTEAFF. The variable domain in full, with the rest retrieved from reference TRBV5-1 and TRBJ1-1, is KAGVTQTPRYLIKTRGQQVTLSCSPISGHRSVSWYQQTPGQGLQFLFEYFSETQRNKGNFPGRFSGRQFSNSRSEMNVSTLELGDSALYLCASSSQDRRTEAFFGQGTRLTVV.